The source of this TCR beta chain is a study of CD8+ T cells in alopecia areata. On the study more broadly: The protocol delivered tofacitinib for 6 to 18 months, then withdrew it for 6 months.

Study-level results: The study found TCR sharing across patients less clear than in mice, possibly for HLA reasons.

Reverse transcription of extracted RNA yielded cDNA, which provided the sequencing template. This table comes from immunoSEQ multiplex PCR, and its TCRdb copy is limited to in-frame clones, with some not included. The sample shows roughly 220,000 clones, 35% to 40% of them seen only once. J lost 1 base, V lost 6 bases, and 2 bases had no gene match. CDR3 length: 14 amino acids. In germline, CDR1 is KGHSH, CDR2 LQKENI. As for treatment: oral pan-JAK inhibitor, 5-10 mg twice daily. Collection of lesional scalp punch biopsies and peripheral blood was performed in alopecia areata patients. Note on this clone: As yet, its antigen is unknown.

This chain connects TRBV18 to TRBJ2-2, with 7 bases lining up with TRBD1. This receptor was taken from a human donor with alopecia areata. The sequencing used CD4+ T cells sorted from blood, collected around week 30, from a patient treated with tofacitinib. CDR3 bases: TGTGCCAGCTCTCGGACAGGGAACACCGGGGAGCTGTTTTTT. This gives the protein CASSRTGNTGELFF.